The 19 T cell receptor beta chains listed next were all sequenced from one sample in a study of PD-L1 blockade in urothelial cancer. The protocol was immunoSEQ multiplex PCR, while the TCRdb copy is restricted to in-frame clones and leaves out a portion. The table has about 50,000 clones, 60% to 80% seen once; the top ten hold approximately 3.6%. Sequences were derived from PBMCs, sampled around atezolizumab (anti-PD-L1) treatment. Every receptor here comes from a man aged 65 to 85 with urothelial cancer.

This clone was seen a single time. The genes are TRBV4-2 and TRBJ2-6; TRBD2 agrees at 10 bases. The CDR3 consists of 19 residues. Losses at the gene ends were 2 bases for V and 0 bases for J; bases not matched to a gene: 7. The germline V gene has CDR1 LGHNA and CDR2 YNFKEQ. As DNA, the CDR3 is TGTGCCAGCAGCCAACGGGCTAGCGGGAGCAACTCTGGGGCCAACGTCCTGACTTTC. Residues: CASSQRASGSNSGANVLTF.

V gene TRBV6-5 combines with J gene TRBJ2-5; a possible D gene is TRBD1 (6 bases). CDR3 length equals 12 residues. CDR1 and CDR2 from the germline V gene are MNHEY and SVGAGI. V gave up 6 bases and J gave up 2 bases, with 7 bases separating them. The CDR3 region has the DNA TGTGCCAGCAGGGACAGTCAAGAGACCCAGTACTTC. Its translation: CASRDSQETQYF.

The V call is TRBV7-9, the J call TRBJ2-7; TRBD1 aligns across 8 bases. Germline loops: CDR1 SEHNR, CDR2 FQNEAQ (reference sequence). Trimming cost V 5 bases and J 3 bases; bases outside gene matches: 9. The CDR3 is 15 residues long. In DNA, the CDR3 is TGTGCCAGCAGCCGTCTTCCGGGACAGGACTACGAGCAGTACTTC. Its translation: CASSRLPGQDYEQYF.

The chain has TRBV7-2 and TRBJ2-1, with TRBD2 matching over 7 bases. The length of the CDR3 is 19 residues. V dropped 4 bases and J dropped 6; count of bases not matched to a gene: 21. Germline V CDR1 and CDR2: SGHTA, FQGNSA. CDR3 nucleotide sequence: TGTGCCAGCAGCTCCCCGGTGGGTAGCGGGCTTCCACCGGGCAATGAGCAGTTCTTC. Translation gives CASSSPVGSGLPPGNEQFF.

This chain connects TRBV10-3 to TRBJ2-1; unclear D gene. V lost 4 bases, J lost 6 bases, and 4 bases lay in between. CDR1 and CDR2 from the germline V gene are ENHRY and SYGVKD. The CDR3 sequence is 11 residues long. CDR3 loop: CAISASNEQFF. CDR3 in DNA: TGTGCCATCAGTGCGAGCAATGAGCAGTTCTTC.

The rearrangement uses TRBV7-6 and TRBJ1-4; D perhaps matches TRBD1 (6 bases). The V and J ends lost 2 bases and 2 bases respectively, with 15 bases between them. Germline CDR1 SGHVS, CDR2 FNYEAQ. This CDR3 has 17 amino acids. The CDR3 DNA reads TGTGCCAGCAGCTTATCAGCCGGGGGGGCCACTAATGAAAAACTGTTTTTT. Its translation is CASSLSAGGATNEKLFF. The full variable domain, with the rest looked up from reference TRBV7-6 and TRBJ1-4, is GAGVSQSPRYKVTKRGQDVALRCDPISGHVSLYWYRQALGQGPEFLTYFNYEAQQDKSGLPNDRFSAERPEGSISTLTIQRTEQRDSAMYRCASSLSAGGATNEKLFFGSGTQLSVL.

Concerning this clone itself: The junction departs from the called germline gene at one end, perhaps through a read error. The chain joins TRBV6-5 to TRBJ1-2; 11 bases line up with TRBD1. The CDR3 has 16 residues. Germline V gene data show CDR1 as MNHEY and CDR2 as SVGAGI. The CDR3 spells CASSYSRTGGGYGYTF. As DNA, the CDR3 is TGTGCCAGCAGCTACTCGAGGACAGGGGGCGGGTATGGCTACACCTTC.

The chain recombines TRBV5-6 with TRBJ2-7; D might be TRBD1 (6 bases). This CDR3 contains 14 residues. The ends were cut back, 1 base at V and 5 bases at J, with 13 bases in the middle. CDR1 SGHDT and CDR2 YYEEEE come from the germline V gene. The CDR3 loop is CASSLSTGSHEQYF. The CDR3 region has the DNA TGTGCCAGCAGCTTGTCGACAGGTTCACACGAGCAGTACTTC. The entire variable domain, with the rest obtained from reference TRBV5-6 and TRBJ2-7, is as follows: DAGVTQSPTHLIKTRGQQVTLRCSPKSGHDTVSWYQQALGQGPQFIFQYYEEEERQRGNFPDRFSGHQFPNYSSELNVNALLLGDSALYLCASSLSTGSHEQYFGPGTRLTVT.

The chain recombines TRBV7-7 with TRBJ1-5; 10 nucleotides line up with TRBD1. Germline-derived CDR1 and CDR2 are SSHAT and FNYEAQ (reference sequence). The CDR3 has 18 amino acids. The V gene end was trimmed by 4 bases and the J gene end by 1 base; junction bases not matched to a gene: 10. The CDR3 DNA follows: TGTGCCAGCAGCTCTAGAACCGGGGACAGGGGAAGCAATCAGCCCCAGCATTTT. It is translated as CASSSRTGDRGSNQPQHF.

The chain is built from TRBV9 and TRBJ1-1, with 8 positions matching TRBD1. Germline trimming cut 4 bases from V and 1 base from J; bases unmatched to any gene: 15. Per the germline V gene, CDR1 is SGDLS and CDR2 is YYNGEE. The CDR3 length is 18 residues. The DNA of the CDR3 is TGTGCCAGCAGCCCAGGAATCGGGACAGGAGACAGGAACACTGAAGCTTTCTTT. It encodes CASSPGIGTGDRNTEAFF.

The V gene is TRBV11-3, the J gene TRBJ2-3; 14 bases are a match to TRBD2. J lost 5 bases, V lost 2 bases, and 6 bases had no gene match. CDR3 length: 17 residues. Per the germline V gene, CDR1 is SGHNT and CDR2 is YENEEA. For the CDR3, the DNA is TGTGCCAGCAGCTTAAGCCGGACTAGCGGGGGGCGAGATACGCAGTATTTT. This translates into CASSLSRTSGGRDTQYF.

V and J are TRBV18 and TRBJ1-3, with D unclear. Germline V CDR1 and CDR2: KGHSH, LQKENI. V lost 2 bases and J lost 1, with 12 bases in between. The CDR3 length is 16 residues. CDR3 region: CASSPTRLLSGNTIYF. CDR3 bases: TGTGCCAGCTCACCAACTCGTCTCCTTTCTGGAAACACCATATATTTT.

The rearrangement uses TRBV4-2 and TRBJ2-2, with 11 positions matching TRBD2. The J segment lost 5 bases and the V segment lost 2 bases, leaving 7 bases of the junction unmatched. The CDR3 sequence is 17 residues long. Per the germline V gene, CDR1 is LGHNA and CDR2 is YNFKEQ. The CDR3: CASSQQLAGGPTGELFF. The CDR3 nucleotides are TGTGCCAGCAGCCAACAATTAGCGGGGGGGCCAACCGGGGAGCTGTTTTTT.

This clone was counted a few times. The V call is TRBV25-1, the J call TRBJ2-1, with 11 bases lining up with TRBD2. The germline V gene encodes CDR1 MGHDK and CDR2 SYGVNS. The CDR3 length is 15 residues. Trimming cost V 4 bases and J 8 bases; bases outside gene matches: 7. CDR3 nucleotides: TGTGCCAGCAGTGGGCCGACTAGCGGGGTGGATGAGCAGTTCTTC. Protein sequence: CASSGPTSGVDEQFF. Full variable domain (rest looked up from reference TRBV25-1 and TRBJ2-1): EADIYQTPRYLVIGTGKKITLECSQTMGHDKMYWYQQDPGMELHLIHYSYGVNSTEKGDLSSESTVSRIRTEHFPLTLESARPSHTSQYLCASSGPTSGVDEQFFGPGTRLTVL.

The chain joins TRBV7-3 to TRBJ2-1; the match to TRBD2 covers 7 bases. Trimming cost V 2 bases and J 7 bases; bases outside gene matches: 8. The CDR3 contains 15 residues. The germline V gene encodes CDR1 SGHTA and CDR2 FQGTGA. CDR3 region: CASSLGTTPGNEQFF. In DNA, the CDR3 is TGTGCCAGCAGCTTAGGGACTACTCCGGGGAATGAGCAGTTCTTC.

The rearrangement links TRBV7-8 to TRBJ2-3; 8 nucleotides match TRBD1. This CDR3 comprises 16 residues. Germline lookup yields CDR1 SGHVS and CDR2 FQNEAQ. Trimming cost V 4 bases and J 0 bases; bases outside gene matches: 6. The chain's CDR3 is CASSYTGGWSTDTQYF. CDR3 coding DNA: TGTGCCAGCAGCTACACAGGGGGATGGAGCACAGATACGCAGTATTTT. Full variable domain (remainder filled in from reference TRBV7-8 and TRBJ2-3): GAGVSQSPRYKVAKRGQDVALRCDPISGHVSLFWYQQALGQGPEFLTYFQNEAQLDKSGLPSDRFFAERPEGSVSTLKIQRTQQEDSAVYLCASSYTGGWSTDTQYFGPGTRLTVL.

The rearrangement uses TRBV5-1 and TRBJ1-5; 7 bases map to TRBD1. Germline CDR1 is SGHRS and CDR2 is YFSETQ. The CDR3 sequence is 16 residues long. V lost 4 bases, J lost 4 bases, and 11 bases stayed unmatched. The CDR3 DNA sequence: TGCGCCAGCAGCCCAGGCGCTGGGACAGCAAATCAGCCCCAGCATTTT. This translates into CASSPGAGTANQPQHF.

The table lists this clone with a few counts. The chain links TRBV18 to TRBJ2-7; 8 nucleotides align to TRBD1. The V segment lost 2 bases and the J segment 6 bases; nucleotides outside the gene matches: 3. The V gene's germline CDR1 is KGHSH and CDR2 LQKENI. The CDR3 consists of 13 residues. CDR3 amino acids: CASSPITGGEQYF. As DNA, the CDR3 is TGTGCCAGCTCACCAATTACAGGGGGCGAGCAGTACTTC.

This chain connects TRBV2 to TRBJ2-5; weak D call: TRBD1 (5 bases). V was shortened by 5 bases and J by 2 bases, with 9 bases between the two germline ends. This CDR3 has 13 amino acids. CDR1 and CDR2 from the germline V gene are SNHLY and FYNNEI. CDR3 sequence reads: CASSSDNQETQYF. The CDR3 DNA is TGTGCCAGCAGTTCGGACAATCAAGAGACCCAGTACTTC.